The following is a T cell receptor (beta chain) sequence with its context. Its antigen is still unknown. No clone much larger than this one lies a single base away; base qualities are absent. The immunoSEQ Assay, a bias-controlled multiplex PCR, was used to amplify TCRbeta CDR3 regions from genomic DNA. Processing in the source paper ran as follows. Nucleated cell counts per sample were estimated from amplification of reference gene primers within the assay. Sequence reads were collapsed and filtered to measure the absolute abundance of every unique TCRbeta CDR3 rearrangement. For each sample, productive Simpson clonality was calculated as the square root of Simpson's diversity index over productive rearrangements. TCRdb limited this immuneACCESS table to in-frame rearrangements with V and J called. A share of clones is missing; checked studies link under half to unresolved V genes, and the rest is unexplained. Clonal size and the V and J genes are those of that table, whereas D and trimming came from the DNA. The table for this sample lists over 250,000 clones; more than 80% of them were counted only once. The ten most abundant clones make up 5.5% to 8% of the sample.

At one collaborating source in Seattle, patients were enrolled during active infection and were followed longitudinally through the course of disease. Each collaborating institution followed its own protocols to collect whole blood in K2EDTA tubes. Collaborator samples were shipped for TCRbeta analysis as frozen whole blood, isolated PBMCs, or DNA extracted from either sample type. This entry comes from a study of blood T cell repertoires in COVID-19 (dated by TCRdb to about 2020). About the full investigation: Samples covering the acute and convalescent phases of COVID-19 were provided by collaborators in the United States, Italy and Spain. HLA class I and class II types, where available, came from metadata supplied by the sample provider rather than from assay-based typing. Nearly every sample came with metadata listing a de-identified subject ID, COVID-19 status, age in years and sex. The prospective study material was composed of cDNA or gDNA derived from T cells, B-cell-depleted T cells, or PBMCs. The repertoires were released in a freely available public database meant as a resource for research on the immune response to SARS-CoV-2. The samples were drawn from the first 160 participants of the ongoing ImmuneRACE study and from more than 1,000 subjects provided by 6 global collaborators. Subjects who had been exposed to COVID-19, were actively infected with it, or had recovered from it provided the deeply sampled blood TCRbeta repertoires that made up the dataset.

CDR1 MNHNS and CDR2 SASEGT were looked up in the germline V gene. V drops 0 bases and J drops 2 bases, leaving 10 bases in between. Reading from cysteine to phenylalanine, the CDR3 counts 15 amino acids. This entry keeps only the CDR3 DNA: 45 bases, framed from base 1. General conclusions and limits of the study: The quantity of clinical and demographic metadata differed by source and by participant and was supplied without curation.

The sequence came from a woman aged 50 to 60 with COVID-19, enrolled during active disease. Recombination connected TRBV6-1 to TRBJ1-1; matching of 5 bases hints at TRBD1 as the D gene. The sequencing input was peripheral blood. The CDR3 protein: CASSEATDINTEAFF. The DNA is as follows: TGTGCCAGCAGTGAAGCGACAGATATAAACACTGAAGCTTTCTTT.